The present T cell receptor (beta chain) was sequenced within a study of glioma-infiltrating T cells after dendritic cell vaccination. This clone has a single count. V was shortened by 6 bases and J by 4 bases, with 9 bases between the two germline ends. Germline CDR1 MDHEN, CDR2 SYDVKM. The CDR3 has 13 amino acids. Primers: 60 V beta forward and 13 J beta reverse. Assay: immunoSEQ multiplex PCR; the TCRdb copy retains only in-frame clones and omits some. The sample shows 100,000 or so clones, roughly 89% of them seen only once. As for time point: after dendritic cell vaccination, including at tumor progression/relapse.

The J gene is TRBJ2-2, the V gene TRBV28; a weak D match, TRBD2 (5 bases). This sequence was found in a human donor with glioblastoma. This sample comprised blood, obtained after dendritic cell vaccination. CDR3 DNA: TGTGCCAGCAGCCTGGCGGGCACCGGGGAGCTGTTTTTT. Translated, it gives CASSLAGTGELFF.